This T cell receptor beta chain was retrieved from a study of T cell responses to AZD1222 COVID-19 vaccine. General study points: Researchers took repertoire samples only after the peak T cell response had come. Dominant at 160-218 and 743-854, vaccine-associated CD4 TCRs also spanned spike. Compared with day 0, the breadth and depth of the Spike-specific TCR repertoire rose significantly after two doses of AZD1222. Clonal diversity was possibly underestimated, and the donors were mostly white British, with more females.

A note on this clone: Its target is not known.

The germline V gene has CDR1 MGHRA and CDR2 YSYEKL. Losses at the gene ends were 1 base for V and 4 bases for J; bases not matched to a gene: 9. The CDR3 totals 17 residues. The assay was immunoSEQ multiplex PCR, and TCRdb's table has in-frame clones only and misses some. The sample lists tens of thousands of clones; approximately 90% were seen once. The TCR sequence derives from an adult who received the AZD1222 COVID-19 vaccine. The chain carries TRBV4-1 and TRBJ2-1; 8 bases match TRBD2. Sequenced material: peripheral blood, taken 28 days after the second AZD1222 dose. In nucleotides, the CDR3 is TGCGCCAGCAGCCAAGGGAGAGGCGGGGGGACTTACAATGAGCAGTTCTTC. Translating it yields CASSQGRGGGTYNEQFF.